This TCR beta chain was recovered during a study of T-cell memory formation after mild COVID-19. At the level of the study: Most TCR clusters belonged to a single donor. General study findings and limits: Contracting clones localized mainly to CM and EM when CD4+ and mainly to EMRA when CD8+. Nothing showed for sure that second-wave clones peaking on day 37 were SARS-CoV-2 specific.

Researchers used 5'RACE with constant-segment primers to make TCR alpha and TCR beta cDNA libraries that carry sample barcodes and UMIs. TCRdb reprocessed the 5' RACE reads via MiXCR and lists one record per CDR3 protein. The sample contains approximately 300,000 distinct CDR3 sequences, roughly a fifth of which appear only once. On this clonotype: The antigen remains unidentified.

Germline assignment: CDR1 MNHEY and CDR2 SVGAGI. Trimming removed 3 bases from V and 4 bases from J; junction bases left unmatched: 3. The CDR3 contains 13 residues. Specimen: PBMCs or a T cell subset sorted from them (not recorded which). This sequence was found in a man aged 18 to 29 who had mild COVID-19 (a few samples of this study predate the infection). Cell type and time point are not known. This chain uses TRBV6-5 with TRBJ2-7; 7 bases match TRBD2. In DNA, the CDR3 is TGTGCCAGCAGTTATTTCGGGGGGTACGAGCAGTACTTC. This translates into CASSYFGGYEQYF.